Included here is one T cell receptor (beta chain) sequence, with context. Its antigen is unknown. Base-call qualities are not available, and no considerably larger clone is one nucleotide away. The data originate from a study of blood T cell repertoires in COVID-19 (dated by TCRdb to 2018 to 2021). A note on the overall study: The collaborator samples originated in the United States, Italy and Spain and spanned the acute and convalescent phases of COVID-19. The prospective study material was composed of cDNA or gDNA derived from T cells, B-cell-depleted T cells, or PBMCs. Deeply sampled blood TCRbeta repertoires from subjects exposed to, actively infected with, or recovered from COVID-19 were included in the dataset. The repertoires were made available in a free public database intended to serve as a resource for research on the immune response to SARS-CoV-2. Samples were obtained from the ongoing ImmuneRACE study (first 160 participants) and from some 1,300 subjects provided by 6 global collaborators. A de-identified subject ID, COVID-19 status, age in years and sex were almost always included in the sample metadata. Where available, HLA class I and class II types were obtained from metadata supplied by the sample provider rather than from assay-based typing.

The CDR3 spans 16 residues, from the cysteine through the phenylalanine. The CDR3 DNA has 48 bases and is translated from base 1. CDR1 and CDR2, looked up from the germline V gene, are MNHGY and SVAAGI. Trimming leaves V shorter by 2 bases and J shorter by 3 bases, with the junction holding 8 bases beyond the gene matches. Each collaborating institution followed its own protocols to collect whole blood in K2EDTA tubes. Collaborator samples were shipped for TCRbeta analysis as frozen whole blood, isolated PBMCs, or DNA extracted from either sample type. TCRbeta CDR3 regions were amplified from genomic DNA using the immunoSEQ Assay, a bias-controlled multiplex PCR. Turning to the authors' computational methods: The number of nucleated cells in each sample was estimated by amplification of reference gene primers within the assay. Sequence reads were collapsed and filtered to measure the absolute abundance of every unique TCRbeta CDR3 rearrangement. For each sample, productive Simpson clonality was calculated as the square root of Simpson's diversity index over productive rearrangements. TCRdb obtained this table from immuneACCESS and retained in-frame rearrangements with V and J assigned. These tables miss some clones; where compared with another copy, unresolved V genes account for less than half of the shortfall, and the remainder is unexplained. V and J calls and clone size are copied from that table; D and trimming were computed from the DNA. The table for this sample lists roughly 39,000 clones; roughly 90% of them were counted only once. Under 6% of the sample comes from the top ten.

Overall results and qualifications from the work: The amount of clinical and demographic metadata varied by source and participant and was provided uncurated.

The receptor comes from a human donor in a cohort sampled during active COVID-19. The specimen was peripheral blood. The V gene is TRBV6-9 and the J gene is TRBJ2-3; 7 central bases correspond to TRBD2. The CDR3 protein sequence reads: CASSYRPSGGTDTQYF. The DNA sequence is given as TGTGCCAGCAGTTATCGGCCTAGCGGAGGGACAGATACGCAGTATTTT.